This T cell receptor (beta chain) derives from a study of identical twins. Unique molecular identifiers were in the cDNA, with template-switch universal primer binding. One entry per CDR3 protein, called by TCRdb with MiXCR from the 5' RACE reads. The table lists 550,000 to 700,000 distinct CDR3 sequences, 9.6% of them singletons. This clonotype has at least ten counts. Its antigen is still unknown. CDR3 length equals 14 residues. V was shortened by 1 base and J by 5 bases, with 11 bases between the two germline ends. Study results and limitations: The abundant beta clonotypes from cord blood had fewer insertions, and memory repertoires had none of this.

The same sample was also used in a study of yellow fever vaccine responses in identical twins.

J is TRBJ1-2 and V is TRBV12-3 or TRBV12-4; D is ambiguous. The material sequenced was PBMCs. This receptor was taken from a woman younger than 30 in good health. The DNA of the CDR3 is TGTGCCAGCAGTTTAGGCCAGTGGGATTATGGCTACACCTTC. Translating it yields CASSLGQWDYGYTF.